The TCR beta chain described here comes from a study of CD4 T cells in relation to SARS-CoV-2 and coronaviruses. Study overall: Of the patients, under 10 were male, a few female, two Hispanic.

V lost 6 bases and J lost 3, with 32 bases in between. The CDR3 is made up of 20 amino acids. In germline, CDR1 is MDHEN, CDR2 SYDVKM. Turning to this clone: Its antigen is not identified.

Generated by immunoSEQ multiplex PCR, the TCRdb table keeps only in-frame clones and is missing some. The data contain about 36,000 clones, about four fifths of them seen just once; the ten biggest clones take up approximately 6.3%. The V call is TRBV28, the J call TRBJ1-2; the D gene is possibly TRBD1 (5 bases). The sequencing sample was made of naive CD4+ T cells from PBMCs, cultured in vitro. Sample subset: naive CD4+ T cells isolated by negative enrichment. The TCR originated in an adult with COVID-19. The CDR3 sequence is CASSSQTGTQGILGDYGYTF. For the CDR3, the DNA is TGTGCCAGCAGCTCCCAAACCGGGACCCAGGGTATATTGGGTGACTATGGCTACACCTTC.